The sequence of this TCR beta chain was determined in a study of cytomegalovirus exposure and HLA in healthy donors. Notes on the study in general: A missense variant in DCLRE1C was later tied to TCR beta V- and J-gene trimming. The HLA-A and HLA-B alleles of most subjects were reportedly predicted accurately from TCR beta sequences. A further, later analysis showed that HLA-associated TCR beta chains (compared with equally common others) were more clonally expanded. Cytomegalovirus-associated status was assigned to more than 150 TCR beta chains.

Germline CDR1 reads ENHRY; CDR2 reads SYGVKD. CDR3 length: 15 amino acids. Points on this clone: Its antigen is not identified. A junction end diverges from the germline sequence, so it may reflect a read error.

Primers included in the PCR were 60 Vbeta and 13 Jbeta primers. Assay used: immunoSEQ multiplex PCR; TCRdb lists only in-frame clones, some missing. This sample yields around 150,000 clones, of which over 70% are seen a single time; around 1.5% belongs to the top ten. This chain uses TRBV10-3 with TRBJ1-3; TRBD1 matches 7 bases. The clonotype was recovered from a woman between 25 and 40 years old in good health and CMV-seronegative. The sample comprised PBMCs. CDR3 in DNA: TGTGCCATTAGTGTTTCGACAGGGTGGGGAAACACCATATATTTT. Its protein product is CAISVSTGWGNTIYF.